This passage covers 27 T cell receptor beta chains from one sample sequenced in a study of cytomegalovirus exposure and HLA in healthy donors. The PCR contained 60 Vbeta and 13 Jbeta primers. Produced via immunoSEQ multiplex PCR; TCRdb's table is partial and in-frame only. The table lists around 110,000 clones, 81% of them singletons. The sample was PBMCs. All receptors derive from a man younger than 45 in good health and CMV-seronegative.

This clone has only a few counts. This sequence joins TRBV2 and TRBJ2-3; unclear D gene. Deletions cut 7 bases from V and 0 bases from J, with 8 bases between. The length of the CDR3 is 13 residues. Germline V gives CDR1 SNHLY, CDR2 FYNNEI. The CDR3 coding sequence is TGTGCCAGCAAGCCAAGAAGCACAGATACGCAGTATTTT. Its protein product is CASKPRSTDTQYF.

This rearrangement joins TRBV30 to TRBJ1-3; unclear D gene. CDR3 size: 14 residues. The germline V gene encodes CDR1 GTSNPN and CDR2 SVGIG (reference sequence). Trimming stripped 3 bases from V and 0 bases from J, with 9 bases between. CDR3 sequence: CAWSKTLSGNTIYF. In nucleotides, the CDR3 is TGTGCCTGGAGCAAGACACTCTCTGGAAACACCATATATTTT.

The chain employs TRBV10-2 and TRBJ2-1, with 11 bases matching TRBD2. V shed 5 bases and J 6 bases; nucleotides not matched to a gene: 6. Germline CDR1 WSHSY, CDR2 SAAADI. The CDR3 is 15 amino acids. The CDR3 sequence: CASSLAGGPGNEQFF. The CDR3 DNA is TGCGCCAGCAGTTTAGCGGGGGGGCCGGGCAATGAGCAGTTCTTC.

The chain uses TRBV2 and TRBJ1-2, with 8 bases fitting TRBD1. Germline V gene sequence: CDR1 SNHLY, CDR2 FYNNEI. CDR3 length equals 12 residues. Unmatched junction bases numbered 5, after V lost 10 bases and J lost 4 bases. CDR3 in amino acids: CANDRGGYGYTF. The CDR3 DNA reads TGTGCCAATGACAGGGGAGGCTATGGCTACACCTTC.

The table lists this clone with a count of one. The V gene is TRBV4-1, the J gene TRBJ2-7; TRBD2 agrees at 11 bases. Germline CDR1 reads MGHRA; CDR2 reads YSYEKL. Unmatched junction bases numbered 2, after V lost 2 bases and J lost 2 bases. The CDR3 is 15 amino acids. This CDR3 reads CASSQNSGGAYEQYF. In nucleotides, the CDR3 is TGCGCCAGCAGCCAAAATAGCGGGGGGGCCTACGAGCAGTACTTC.

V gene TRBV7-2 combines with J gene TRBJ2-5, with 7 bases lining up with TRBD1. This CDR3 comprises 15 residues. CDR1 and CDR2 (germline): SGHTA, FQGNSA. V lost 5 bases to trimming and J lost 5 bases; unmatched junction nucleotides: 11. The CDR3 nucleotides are TGTGCCAGCAGCCCAGGGCAACAGGGGCCCGAGACCCAGTACTTC. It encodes CASSPGQQGPETQYF.

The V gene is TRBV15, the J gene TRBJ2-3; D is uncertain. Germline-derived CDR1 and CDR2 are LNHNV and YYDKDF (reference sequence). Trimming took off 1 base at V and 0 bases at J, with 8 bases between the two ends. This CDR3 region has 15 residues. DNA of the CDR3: TGTGCCACCAGCAGAGGGGCCCCTAGCACAGATACGCAGTATTTT. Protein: CATSRGAPSTDTQYF.

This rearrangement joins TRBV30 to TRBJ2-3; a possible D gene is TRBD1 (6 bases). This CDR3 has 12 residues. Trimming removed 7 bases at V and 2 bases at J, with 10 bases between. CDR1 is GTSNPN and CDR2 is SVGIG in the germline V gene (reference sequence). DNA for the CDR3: TGTGCCTTCGGACAGTACACAGATACGCAGTATTTT. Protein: CAFGQYTDTQYF.

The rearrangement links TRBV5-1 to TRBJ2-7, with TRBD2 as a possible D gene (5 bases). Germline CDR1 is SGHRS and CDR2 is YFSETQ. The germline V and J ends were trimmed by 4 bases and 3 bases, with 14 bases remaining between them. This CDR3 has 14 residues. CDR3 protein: CASSRTGNNYEQYF. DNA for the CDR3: TGCGCCAGCAGCCGTACCGGGAATAACTACGAGCAGTACTTC.

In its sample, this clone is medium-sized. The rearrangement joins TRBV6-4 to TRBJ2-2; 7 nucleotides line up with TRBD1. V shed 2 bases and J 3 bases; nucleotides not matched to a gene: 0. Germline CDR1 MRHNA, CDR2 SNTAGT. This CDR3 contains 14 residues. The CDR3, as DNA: TGTGCCAGCAGTGACGGGACAGACACCGGGGAGCTGTTTTTT. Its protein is CASSDGTDTGELFF.

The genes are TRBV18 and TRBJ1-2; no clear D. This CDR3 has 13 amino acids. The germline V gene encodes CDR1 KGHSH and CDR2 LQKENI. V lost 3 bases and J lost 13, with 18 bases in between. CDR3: CASSPNSGEVSTF. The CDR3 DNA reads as TGTGCCAGCTCACCGAACTCTGGCGAGGTGTCCACCTTC.

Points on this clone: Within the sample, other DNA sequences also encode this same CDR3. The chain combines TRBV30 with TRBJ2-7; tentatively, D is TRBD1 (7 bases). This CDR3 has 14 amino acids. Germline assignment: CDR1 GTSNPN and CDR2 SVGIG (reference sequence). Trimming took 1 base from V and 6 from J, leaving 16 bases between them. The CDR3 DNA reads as TGTGCCTGGAGTGGGAGGGGGCCGACGGGCGAGCAGTACTTC. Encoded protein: CAWSGRGPTGEQYF.

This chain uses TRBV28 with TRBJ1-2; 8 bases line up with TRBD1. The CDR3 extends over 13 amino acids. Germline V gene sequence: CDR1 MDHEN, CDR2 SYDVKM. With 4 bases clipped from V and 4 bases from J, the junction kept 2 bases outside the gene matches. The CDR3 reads CASSWTGLYGYTF. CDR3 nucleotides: TGTGCCAGCAGTTGGACAGGGCTCTATGGCTACACCTTC.

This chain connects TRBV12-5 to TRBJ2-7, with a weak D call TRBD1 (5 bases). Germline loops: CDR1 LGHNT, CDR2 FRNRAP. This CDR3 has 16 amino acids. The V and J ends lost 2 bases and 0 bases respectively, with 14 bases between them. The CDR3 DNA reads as TGTGCTAGTGGTTTGCCCCGAGACAGCGACTCCTACGAGCAGTACTTC. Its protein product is CASGLPRDSDSYEQYF.

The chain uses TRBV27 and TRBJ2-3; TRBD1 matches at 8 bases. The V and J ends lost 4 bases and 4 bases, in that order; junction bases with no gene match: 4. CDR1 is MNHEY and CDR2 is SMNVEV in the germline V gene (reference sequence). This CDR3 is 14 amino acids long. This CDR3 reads CASSSRQGPDTQYF. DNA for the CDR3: TGTGCCAGCAGTTCCCGACAGGGGCCAGATACGCAGTATTTT.

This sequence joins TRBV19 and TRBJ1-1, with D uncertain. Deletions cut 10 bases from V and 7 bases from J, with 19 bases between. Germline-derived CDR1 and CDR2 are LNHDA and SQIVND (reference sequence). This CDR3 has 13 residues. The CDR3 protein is CATRFGLVREAFF. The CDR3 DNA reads TGTGCCACGAGATTCGGACTGGTACGTGAAGCTTTCTTT.

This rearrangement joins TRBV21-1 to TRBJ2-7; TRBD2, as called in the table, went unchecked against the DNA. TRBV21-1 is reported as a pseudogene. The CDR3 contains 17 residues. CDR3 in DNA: TGTGCCAGCAGCAAAGAATGTGGTAGCGGGAACCCCTCCGAGCAGTACTTC. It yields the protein CASSKECGSGNPSEQYF.

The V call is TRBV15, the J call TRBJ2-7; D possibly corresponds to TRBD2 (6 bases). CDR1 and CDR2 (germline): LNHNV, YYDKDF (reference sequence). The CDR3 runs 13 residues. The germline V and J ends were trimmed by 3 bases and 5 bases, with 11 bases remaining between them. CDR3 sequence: CATSRAGRHEQYF. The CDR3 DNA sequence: TGTGCCACCAGCAGGGCGGGACGACACGAGCAGTACTTC.

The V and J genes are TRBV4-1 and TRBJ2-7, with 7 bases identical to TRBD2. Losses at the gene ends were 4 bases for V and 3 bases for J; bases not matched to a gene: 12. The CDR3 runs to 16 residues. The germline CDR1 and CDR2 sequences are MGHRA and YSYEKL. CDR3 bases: TGCGCCAGCAGCCTGGCCGGGGGAGCGGGGCTCTACGAGCAGTACTTC. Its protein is CASSLAGGAGLYEQYF.

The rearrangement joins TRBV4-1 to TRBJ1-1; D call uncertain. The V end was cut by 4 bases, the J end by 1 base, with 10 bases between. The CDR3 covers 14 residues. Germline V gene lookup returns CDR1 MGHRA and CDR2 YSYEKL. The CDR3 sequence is CASSPIQENTEAFF. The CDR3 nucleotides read TGCGCCAGCAGCCCGATACAAGAGAACACTGAAGCTTTCTTT.

The CDR3 DNA sequence: TGCGCCAGCAGCTTGGGCTCCGGGGTTAACTATGGCTACACCTTC. This gives the protein CASSLGSGVNYGYTF. The genes are TRBV5-1 and TRBJ1-2; the D is unclear. Trimming cost V 0 bases and J 1 base, with 10 bases left between them. CDR3 length: 15 amino acids. Germline-derived CDR1 and CDR2 are SGHRS and YFSETQ.

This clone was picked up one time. In DNA form, the CDR3 reads TGTGCCTGGAGTGTAATTGGGCGTTCACCCCTCCACTTT. Its protein product is CAWSVIGRSPLHF. This rearrangement joins TRBV30 to TRBJ1-6, with D unresolved. The V gene's germline CDR1 is GTSNPN and CDR2 SVGIG (reference sequence). V dropped 0 bases and J dropped 9 bases, with 9 bases sitting between them. This CDR3 comprises 13 residues.

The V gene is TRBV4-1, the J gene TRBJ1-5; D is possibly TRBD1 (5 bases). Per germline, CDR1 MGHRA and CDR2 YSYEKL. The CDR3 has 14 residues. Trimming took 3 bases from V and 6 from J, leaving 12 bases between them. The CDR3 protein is CASSQVQVIQPQHF. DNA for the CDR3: TGCGCCAGCAGCCAGGTACAGGTTATTCAGCCCCAGCATTTT.

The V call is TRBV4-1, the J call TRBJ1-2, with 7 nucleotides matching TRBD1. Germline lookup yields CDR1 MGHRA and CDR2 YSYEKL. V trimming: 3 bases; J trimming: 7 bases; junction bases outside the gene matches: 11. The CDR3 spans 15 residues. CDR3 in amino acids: CASSHTTGVGSGYTF. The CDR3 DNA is TGCGCCAGCAGCCATACAACAGGGGTTGGGTCTGGCTACACCTTC.

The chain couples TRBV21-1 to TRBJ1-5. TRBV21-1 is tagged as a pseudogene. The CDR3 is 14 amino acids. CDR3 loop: CASSKGGGLEPQHF. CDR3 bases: TGTGCCAGCAGCAAAGGGGGGGGTTTGGAGCCCCAGCATTTT.

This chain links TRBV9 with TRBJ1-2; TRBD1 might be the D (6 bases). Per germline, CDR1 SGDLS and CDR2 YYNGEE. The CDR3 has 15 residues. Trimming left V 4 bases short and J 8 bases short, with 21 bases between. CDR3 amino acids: CASSPEDSNLGGYTF. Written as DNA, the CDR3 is TGTGCCAGCAGCCCCGAGGACAGTAACCTGGGAGGCTACACCTTC.

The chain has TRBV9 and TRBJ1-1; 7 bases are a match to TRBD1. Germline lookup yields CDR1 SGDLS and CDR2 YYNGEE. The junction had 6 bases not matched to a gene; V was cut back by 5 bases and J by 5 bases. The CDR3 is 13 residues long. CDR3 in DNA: TGTGCCAGCAGTGCAGGGGGTCGAACTGAAGCTTTCTTT. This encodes CASSAGGRTEAFF.